The clone carrying this T cell receptor (beta chain) was observed a few times. The data derive from a study of OX40 agonist ivuxolimab in advanced cancers. In the study overall: Patients' therapy was ivuxolimab, an antibody that acts as an agonist of OX40 (CD134).

The CDR3 is 15 residues long. Trimming took off 0 bases at V and 8 bases at J, with 14 bases between the two ends. From germline, CDR1 is SGHRS and CDR2 YFSETQ. Data came from immunoSEQ multiplex PCR; TCRdb stores just in-frame clones and leaves some out. The profile covers about 77,000 clones, with approximately 89% appearing a single time and 2% to 2.5% taken by the ten largest. The rearrangement uses TRBV5-1 and TRBJ1-4; no clear D gene. Specimen: CD4+ or CD8+ T cells sorted from blood, collected in a trial of the OX40 agonist ivuxolimab. This TCR was sampled from an adult with an advanced solid tumor such as melanoma, head and neck, liver or kidney cancer. CDR3 sequence: CASSLAPTAGEKLFF. Here the CDR3 DNA reads TGCGCCAGCAGCTTGGCCCCAACAGCCGGGGAAAAACTGTTTTTT.